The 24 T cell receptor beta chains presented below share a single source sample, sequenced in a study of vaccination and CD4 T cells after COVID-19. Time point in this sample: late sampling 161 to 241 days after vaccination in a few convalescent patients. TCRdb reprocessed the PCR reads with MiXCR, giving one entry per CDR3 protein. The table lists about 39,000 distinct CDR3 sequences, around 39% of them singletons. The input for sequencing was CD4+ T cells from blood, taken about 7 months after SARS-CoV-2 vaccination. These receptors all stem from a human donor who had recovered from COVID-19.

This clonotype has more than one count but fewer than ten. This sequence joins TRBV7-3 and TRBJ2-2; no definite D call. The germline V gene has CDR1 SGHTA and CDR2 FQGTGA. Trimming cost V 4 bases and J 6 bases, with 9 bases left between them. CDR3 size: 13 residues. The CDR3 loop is CASSSKQPGELFF. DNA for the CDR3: TGTGCCAGCAGCTCAAAGCAACCCGGGGAGCTGTTTTTT.

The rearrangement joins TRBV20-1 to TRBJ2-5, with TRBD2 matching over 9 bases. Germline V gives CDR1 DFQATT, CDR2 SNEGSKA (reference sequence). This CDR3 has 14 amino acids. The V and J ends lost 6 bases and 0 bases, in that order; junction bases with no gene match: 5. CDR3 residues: CSAGASGNQETQYF. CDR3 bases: TGCAGTGCAGGGGCTAGCGGGAACCAAGAGACCCAGTACTTC.

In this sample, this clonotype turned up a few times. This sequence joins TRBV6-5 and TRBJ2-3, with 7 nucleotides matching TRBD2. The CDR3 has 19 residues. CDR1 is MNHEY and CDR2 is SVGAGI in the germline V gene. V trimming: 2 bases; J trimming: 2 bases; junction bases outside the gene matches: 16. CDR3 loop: CASSYRTQSIAGHTDTQYF. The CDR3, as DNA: TGTGCCAGCAGTTACCGAACCCAATCAATAGCGGGCCACACAGATACGCAGTATTTT.

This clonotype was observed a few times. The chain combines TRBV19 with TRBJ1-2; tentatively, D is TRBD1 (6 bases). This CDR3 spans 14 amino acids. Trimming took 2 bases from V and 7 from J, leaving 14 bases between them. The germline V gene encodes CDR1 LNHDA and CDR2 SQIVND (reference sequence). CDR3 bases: TGTGCCAGTAGTATAAGGGGGATCGTCATTGGCTACACCTTC. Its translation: CASSIRGIVIGYTF. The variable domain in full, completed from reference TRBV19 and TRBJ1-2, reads DGGITQSPKYLFRKEGQNVTLSCEQNLNHDAMYWYRQDPGQGLRLIYYSQIVNDFQKGDIAEGYSVSREKKESFPLTVTSAQKNPTAFYLCASSIRGIVIGYTFGSGTRLTVV.

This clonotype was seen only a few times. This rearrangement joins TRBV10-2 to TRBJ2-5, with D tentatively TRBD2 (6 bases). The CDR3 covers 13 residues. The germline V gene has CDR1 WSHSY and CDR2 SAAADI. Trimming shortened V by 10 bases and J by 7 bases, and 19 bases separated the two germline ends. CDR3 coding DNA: TGCGCCACCCGATCTGAGGGAGGAGGGACCCAGTACTTC. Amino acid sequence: CATRSEGGGTQYF.

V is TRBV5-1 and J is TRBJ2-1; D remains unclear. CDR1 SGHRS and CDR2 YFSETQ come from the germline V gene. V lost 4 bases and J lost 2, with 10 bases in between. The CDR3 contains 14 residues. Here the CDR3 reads CASSPEVAYNEQFF. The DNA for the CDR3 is TGCGCCAGCAGCCCTGAGGTAGCCTACAATGAGCAGTTCTTC.

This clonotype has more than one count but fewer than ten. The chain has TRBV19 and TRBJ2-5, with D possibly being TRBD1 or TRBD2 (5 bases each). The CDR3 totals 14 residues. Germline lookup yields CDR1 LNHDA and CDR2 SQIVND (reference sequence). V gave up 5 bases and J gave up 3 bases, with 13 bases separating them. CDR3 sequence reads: CASSVILGEETQYF. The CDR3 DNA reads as TGTGCCAGTAGTGTGATTTTGGGGGAAGAGACCCAGTACTTC.

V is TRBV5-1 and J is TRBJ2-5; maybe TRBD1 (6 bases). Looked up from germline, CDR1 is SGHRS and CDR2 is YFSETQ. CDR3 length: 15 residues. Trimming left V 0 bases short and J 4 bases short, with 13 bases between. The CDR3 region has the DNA TGCGCCAGCAGCTTGGCACAGGGTCTGGGAGAGACCCAGTACTTC. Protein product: CASSLAQGLGETQYF. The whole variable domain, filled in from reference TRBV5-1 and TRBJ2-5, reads KAGVTQTPRYLIKTRGQQVTLSCSPISGHRSVSWYQQTPGQGLQFLFEYFSETQRNKGNFPGRFSGRQFSNSRSEMNVSTLELGDSALYLCASSLAQGLGETQYFGPGTRLLVL.

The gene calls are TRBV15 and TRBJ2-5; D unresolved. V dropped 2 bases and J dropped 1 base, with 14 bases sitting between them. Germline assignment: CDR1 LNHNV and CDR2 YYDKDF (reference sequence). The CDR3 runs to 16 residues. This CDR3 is CATSRRRGVLQETQYF. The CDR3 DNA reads TGTGCCACCAGCAGAAGACGTGGCGTTCTCCAAGAGACCCAGTACTTC. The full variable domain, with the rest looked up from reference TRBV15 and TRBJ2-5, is DAMVIQNPRYQVTQFGKPVTLSCSQTLNHNVMYWYQQKSSQAPKLLFHYYDKDFNNEADTPDNFQSRRPNTSFCFLDIRSPGLGDTAMYLCATSRRRGVLQETQYFGPGTRLLVL.

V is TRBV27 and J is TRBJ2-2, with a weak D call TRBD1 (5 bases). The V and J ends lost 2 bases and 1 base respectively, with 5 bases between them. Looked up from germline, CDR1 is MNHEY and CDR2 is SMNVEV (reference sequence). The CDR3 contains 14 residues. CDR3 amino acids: CASSLGQNTGELFF. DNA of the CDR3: TGTGCCAGCAGTTTAGGACAGAACACCGGGGAGCTGTTTTTT.

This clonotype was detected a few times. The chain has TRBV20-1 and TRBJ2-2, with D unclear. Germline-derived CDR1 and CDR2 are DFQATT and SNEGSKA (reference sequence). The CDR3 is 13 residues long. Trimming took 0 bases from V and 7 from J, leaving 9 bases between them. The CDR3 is CSARDPGRGELFF. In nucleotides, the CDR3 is TGCAGTGCTAGAGATCCAGGACGCGGGGAGCTGTTTTTT.

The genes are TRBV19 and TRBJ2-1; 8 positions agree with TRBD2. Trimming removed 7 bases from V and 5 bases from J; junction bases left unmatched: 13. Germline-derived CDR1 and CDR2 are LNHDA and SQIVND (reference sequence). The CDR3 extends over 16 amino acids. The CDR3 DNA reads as TGTGCCAGTAAAGCCCCCCCGGGACTAGGGGACAATGAGCAGTTCTTC. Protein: CASKAPPGLGDNEQFF.

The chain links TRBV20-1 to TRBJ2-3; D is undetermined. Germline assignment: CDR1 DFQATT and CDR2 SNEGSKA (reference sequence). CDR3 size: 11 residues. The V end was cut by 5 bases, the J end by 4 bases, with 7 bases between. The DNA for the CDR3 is TGCAGTGCTGGCCCCCCAGATACGCAGTATTTT. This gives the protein CSAGPPDTQYF.

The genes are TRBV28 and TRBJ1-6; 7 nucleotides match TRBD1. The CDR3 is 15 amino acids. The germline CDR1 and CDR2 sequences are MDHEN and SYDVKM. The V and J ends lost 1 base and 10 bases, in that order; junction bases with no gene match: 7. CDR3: CASSLLRTGMSPLHF. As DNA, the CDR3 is TGTGCCAGCAGTTTATTACGGACAGGAATGTCACCCCTCCACTTT.

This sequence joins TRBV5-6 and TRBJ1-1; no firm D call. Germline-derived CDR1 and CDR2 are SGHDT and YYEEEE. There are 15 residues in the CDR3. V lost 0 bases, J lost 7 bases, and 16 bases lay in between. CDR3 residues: CASSLGGPYRGEAFF. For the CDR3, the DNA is TGTGCCAGCAGCTTGGGTGGACCCTATAGAGGTGAAGCTTTCTTT.

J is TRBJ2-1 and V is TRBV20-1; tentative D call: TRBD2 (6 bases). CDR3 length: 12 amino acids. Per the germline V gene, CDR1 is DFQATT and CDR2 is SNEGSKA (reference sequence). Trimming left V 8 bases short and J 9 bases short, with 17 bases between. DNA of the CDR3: TGCAGTCCGGGGAGGTCGACGGGTGAGCAGTTCTTC. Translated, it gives CSPGRSTGEQFF.

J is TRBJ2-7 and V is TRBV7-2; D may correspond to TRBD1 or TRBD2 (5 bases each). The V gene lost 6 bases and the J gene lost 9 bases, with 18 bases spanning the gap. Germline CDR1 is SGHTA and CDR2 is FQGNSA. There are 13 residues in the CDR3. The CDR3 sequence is CASSSRGALGQYF. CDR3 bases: TGTGCCAGCAGTTCCCGAGGGGCTCTCGGGCAGTACTTC.

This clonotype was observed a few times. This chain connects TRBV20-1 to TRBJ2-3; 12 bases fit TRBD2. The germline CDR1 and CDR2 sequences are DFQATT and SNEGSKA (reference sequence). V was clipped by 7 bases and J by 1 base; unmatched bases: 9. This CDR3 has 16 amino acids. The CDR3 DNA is TGCAGTGTCAGCCGACTAGCGGGAGTCGGCACAGATACGCAGTATTTT. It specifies CSVSRLAGVGTDTQYF.

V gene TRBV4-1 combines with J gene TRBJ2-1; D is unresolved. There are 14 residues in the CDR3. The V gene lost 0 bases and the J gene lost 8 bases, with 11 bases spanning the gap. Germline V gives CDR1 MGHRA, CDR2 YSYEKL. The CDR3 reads CASSQDQRADEQFF. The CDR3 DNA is TGCGCCAGCAGCCAAGATCAGCGTGCGGATGAGCAGTTCTTC.

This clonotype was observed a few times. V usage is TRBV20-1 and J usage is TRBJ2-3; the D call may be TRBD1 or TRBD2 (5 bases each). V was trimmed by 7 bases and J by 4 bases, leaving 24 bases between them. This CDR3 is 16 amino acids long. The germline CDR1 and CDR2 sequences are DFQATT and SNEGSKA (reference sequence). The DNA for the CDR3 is TGCAGTGTGTTCCCCTTGTTGAGGGACGGTCCAGATACGCAGTATTTT. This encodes CSVFPLLRDGPDTQYF.

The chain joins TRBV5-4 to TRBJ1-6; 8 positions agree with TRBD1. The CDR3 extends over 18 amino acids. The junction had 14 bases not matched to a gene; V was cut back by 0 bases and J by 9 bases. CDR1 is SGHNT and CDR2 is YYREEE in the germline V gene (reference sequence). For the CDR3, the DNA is TGTGCCAGCAGCTTGGGATTTAACAGGGGGAGGTCTGGTTCACCCCTCCACTTT. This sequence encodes CASSLGFNRGRSGSPLHF. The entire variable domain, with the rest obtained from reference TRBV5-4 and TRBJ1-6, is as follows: ETGVTQSPTHLIKTRGQQVTLRCSSQSGHNTVSWYQQALGQGPQFIFQYYREEENGRGNFPPRFSGLQFPNYSSELNVNALELDDSALYLCASSLGFNRGRSGSPLHFGNGTRLTVT.

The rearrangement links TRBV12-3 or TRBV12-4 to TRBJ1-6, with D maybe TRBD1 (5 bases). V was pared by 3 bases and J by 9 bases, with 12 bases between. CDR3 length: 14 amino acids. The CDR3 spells CASSLRGVVSPLHF. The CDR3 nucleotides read TGTGCCAGCAGTTTGAGAGGGGTGGTTTCACCCCTCCACTTT.

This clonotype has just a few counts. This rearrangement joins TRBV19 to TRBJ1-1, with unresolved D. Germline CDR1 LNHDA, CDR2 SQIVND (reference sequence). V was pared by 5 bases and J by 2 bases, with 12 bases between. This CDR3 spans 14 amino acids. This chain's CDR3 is CASSSLLGNTEAFF. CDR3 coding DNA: TGTGCCAGTAGTTCACTTCTCGGTAACACTGAAGCTTTCTTT.

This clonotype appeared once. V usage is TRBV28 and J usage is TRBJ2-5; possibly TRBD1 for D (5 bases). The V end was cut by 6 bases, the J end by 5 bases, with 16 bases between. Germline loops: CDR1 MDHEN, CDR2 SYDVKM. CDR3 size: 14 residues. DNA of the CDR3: TGTGCCAGCAGCCCAAGACAGTTCGGGGAGACCCAGTACTTC. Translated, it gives CASSPRQFGETQYF. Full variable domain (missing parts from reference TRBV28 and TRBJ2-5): DVKVTQSSRYLVKRTGEKVFLECVQDMDHENMFWYRQDPGLGLRLIYFSYDVKMKEKGDIPEGYSVSREKKERFSLILESASTNQTSMYLCASSPRQFGETQYFGPGTRLLVL.